These 6 T cell receptor beta chains share one sample of origin, sequenced in a study of cytomegalovirus exposure and HLA in healthy donors. The PCR had 60 Vbeta and 13 Jbeta primers. Here immunoSEQ multiplex PCR was the method, and the copy in TCRdb shows in-frame clones only, minus some. Counted here are roughly 150,000 clones, 82% occurring once; the ten biggest clones make up about 1.6%. Sequencing was performed on PBMCs. Receptors originate from a girl under 18 in good health and CMV-seropositive.

Of note for this clone: This likely comes from a read error, as the CDR3 has no conserved phenylalanine or tryptophan at its end. The gene calls are TRBV28 and TRBJ1-2; maybe TRBD1 (5 bases). The V end was cut by 6 bases, the J end by 0 bases, with 17 bases between. The germline V gene encodes CDR1 MDHEN and CDR2 SYDVKM. CDR3 length: 16 residues. The CDR3: CASSFYSDTTNYGYTL. DNA for the CDR3: TGTGCCAGCAGCTTCTACTCGGACACCACTAACTATGGCTACACCCTC.

With respect to this clone: The same CDR3 also results from other DNA sequences found in this sample. This chain joins TRBV5-1 and TRBJ1-3, with TRBD1 identical over 8 bases. Germline V gene lookup returns CDR1 SGHRS and CDR2 YFSETQ. Trimming removed 4 bases from V and 3 bases from J; junction bases left unmatched: 3. The CDR3 runs to 14 residues. CDR3 in DNA: TGCGCCAGCAGCCTCGGACAGGGTGGAAACACCATATATTTT. Its translation is CASSLGQGGNTIYF.

This rearrangement joins TRBV6-6 to TRBJ1-2; D might be TRBD1 (6 bases). The CDR3 is 13 amino acids. Between the trimmed V and J ends, which lost 6 bases and 4 bases, there was a span of 12 bases. Germline lookup yields CDR1 MNHNY and CDR2 SVGAGI (reference sequence). The CDR3 sequence: CASSSTGFYGYTF. CDR3 nucleotides: TGTGCCAGCAGCTCAACAGGGTTCTATGGCTACACCTTC.

The chain has TRBV6-5 and TRBJ2-5; tentative D call: TRBD1 (6 bases). This CDR3 comprises 14 residues. Trimming removed 5 bases from V and 0 bases from J, with 10 bases in between. Germline V gives CDR1 MNHEY, CDR2 SVGAGI. CDR3 coding DNA: TGTGCCAGCAGTAGAGGGGGTTACCAAGAGACCCAGTACTTC. Its translation is CASSRGGYQETQYF.

The V call is TRBV5-4, the J call TRBJ2-1; 8 bases are a match to TRBD1. This CDR3 has 15 residues. Germline loops: CDR1 SGHNT, CDR2 YYREEE (reference sequence). Trimming took 5 bases from V and 0 from J; bases not matched to a gene: 4. Here the CDR3 reads CASRPGTGSYNEQFF. The DNA of the CDR3 is TGTGCCAGCAGACCCGGGACAGGCTCCTACAATGAGCAGTTCTTC.

The DNA for the CDR3 is TGTGCCAGCAGCCCCCGGGGGGCCACAGATACGCAGTATTTT. Translation gives CASSPRGATDTQYF. This chain joins TRBV9 and TRBJ2-3; D is possibly TRBD2 (7 bases). The CDR3 runs to 14 residues. V lost 4 bases and J 2 bases, leaving 11 bases between the germline ends. Germline V gene sequence: CDR1 SGDLS, CDR2 YYNGEE.